Below are 27 T cell receptor beta chains sequenced from a single sample in a study of blood T cell repertoires in COVID-19. Clones were read by immunoSEQ multiplex PCR, and TCRdb kept only the in-frame ones, dropping some. The sample lists roughly 300,000 clones; approximately 83% were seen once. Sequenced: peripheral blood. The receptors derive from a woman between 45 and 65 years old who had recovered from COVID-19.

With regard to this clone: Other nucleotide sequences from this sample produce the same CDR3. This chain links TRBV5-1 with TRBJ2-7; 9 positions match TRBD1. V lost 3 bases and J lost 3; bases outside the gene matches: 4. The V gene's germline CDR1 is SGHRS and CDR2 YFSETQ. This CDR3 is 14 amino acids long. The CDR3 reads CASSSGQGGYEQYF. DNA for the CDR3: TGCGCCAGCAGCTCGGGACAGGGAGGCTACGAGCAGTACTTC.

The chain links TRBV27 to TRBJ1-2; 9 bases match TRBD1. This CDR3 has 17 amino acids. The germline CDR1 and CDR2 sequences are MNHEY and SMNVEV (reference sequence). With 6 bases clipped from V and 4 bases from J, the junction kept 15 bases outside the gene matches. The chain's CDR3 is CASRRTGTGSSPYGYTF. The CDR3 DNA is TGTGCCAGCAGAAGAACCGGGACAGGGAGCAGCCCCTATGGCTACACCTTC.

V is TRBV27 and J is TRBJ1-1, with a tentative D call TRBD1 (5 bases). Germline values: CDR1 MNHEY, CDR2 SMNVEV (reference sequence). The V gene lost 5 bases and the J gene lost 4 bases, with 14 bases spanning the gap. This CDR3 is built from 14 residues. CDR3 DNA: TGTGCCAGCAGTCTCACGGTTCAGGGCACTGAAGCTTTCTTT. Translated, it gives CASSLTVQGTEAFF.

V and J are TRBV6-5 and TRBJ2-1; 9 nucleotides agree with TRBD2. V gave up 6 bases and J gave up 2 bases; unmatched junction bases: 5. Germline CDR1 MNHEY, CDR2 SVGAGI. This CDR3 is 15 amino acids long. The CDR3 loop reads CASSSTSGPYNEQFF. For the CDR3, the DNA is TGTGCCAGCAGCTCTACTAGCGGGCCCTACAATGAGCAGTTCTTC.

V is TRBV6-5 and J is TRBJ2-3; D is unclear. Trimming took off 2 bases at V and 2 bases at J, with 8 bases between the two ends. The CDR3 is 14 residues long. The germline CDR1 and CDR2 sequences are MNHEY and SVGAGI. CDR3 bases: TGTGCCAGCAGTTACGTGGGCCTCACAGATACGCAGTATTTT. It specifies CASSYVGLTDTQYF.

This chain's CDR3 is CASSPKSGTYEQYF. Here the CDR3 DNA reads TGTGCCAGTAGCCCCAAGAGCGGGACCTACGAGCAGTACTTC. J is TRBJ2-7 and V is TRBV19, with TRBD2 matching over 7 bases. V lost 6 bases and J lost 2; bases outside the gene matches: 7. In germline, CDR1 is LNHDA, CDR2 SQIVND (reference sequence). The CDR3 is made up of 14 amino acids.

CDR3 region: CASSLGGLRVNVTQYF. The CDR3, as DNA: TGTGCCAGCAGCTTGGGCGGGTTGAGGGTAAACGTTACGCAGTATTTT. The chain couples TRBV7-8 to TRBJ2-3; D perhaps matches TRBD2 (5 bases). The V gene lost 3 bases and the J gene lost 8 bases, with 21 bases spanning the gap. This CDR3 is 16 amino acids long. Per germline, CDR1 SGHVS and CDR2 FQNEAQ.

The rearrangement uses TRBV28 and TRBJ1-2; 9 bases map to TRBD1. In germline, CDR1 is MDHEN, CDR2 SYDVKM. CDR3 length equals 14 residues. The junction had 6 bases not matched to a gene; V was cut back by 3 bases and J by 7 bases. CDR3 region: CASSFAGTGLGYTF. The CDR3 DNA reads as TGTGCCAGCAGTTTCGCCGGGACAGGGCTTGGCTACACCTTC.

The chain uses TRBV12-3 or TRBV12-4 and TRBJ1-2; 8 bases match TRBD1. J gave up 4 bases and V 7 bases, and 5 bases lay outside the gene matches. The CDR3 is 13 residues long. Here the CDR3 DNA reads TGTGCCAGCACCGGACAGGGACCCTATGGCTACACCTTC. Residues: CASTGQGPYGYTF.

CDR3: CASGRPGLAGDRNYNEQFF. The CDR3 DNA follows: TGTGCTAGTGGTCGCCCGGGACTAGCGGGAGATCGAAACTACAATGAGCAGTTCTTC. V gene TRBV12-5 combines with J gene TRBJ2-1; TRBD2 matches at 14 bases. The CDR3 sequence is 19 residues long. V was clipped by 5 bases and J by 3 bases; unmatched bases: 12. The germline CDR1 and CDR2 sequences are LGHNT and FRNRAP. Full variable domain (outside the CDR3, taken from reference TRBV12-5 and TRBJ2-1): DARVTQTPRHKVTEMGQEVTMRCQPILGHNTVFWYRQTMMQGLELLAYFRNRAPLDDSGMPKDRFSAEMPDATLATLKIQPSEPRDSAVYFCASGRPGLAGDRNYNEQFFGPGTRLTVL.

This clone has only a few counts. The chain combines TRBV5-4 with TRBJ2-7; perhaps TRBD2 as D (5 bases). Between the trimmed V and J ends, which lost 4 bases and 7 bases, there was a span of 15 bases. The CDR3 contains 13 residues. Germline lookup yields CDR1 SGHNT and CDR2 YYREEE (reference sequence). In DNA form, the CDR3 reads TGTGCCAGCAGCCTGGGAGAGGGCGGGGAGCAGTACTTC. Translating gives CASSLGEGGEQYF.

This chain uses TRBV5-5 with TRBJ2-7; possibly TRBD1 for D (6 bases). The CDR3 spans 15 residues. Germline V gene sequence: CDR1 SGHKS, CDR2 YYEKEE (reference sequence). V was cut by 5 bases and J by 0 bases, with 15 bases left in between. In DNA, the CDR3 is TGTGCCAGCAGATTAGGACAGATGAGCTCCTACGAGCAGTACTTC. Protein: CASRLGQMSSYEQYF. Full variable domain (remainder filled in from reference TRBV5-5 and TRBJ2-7): DAGVTQSPTHLIKTRGQQVTLRCSPISGHKSVSWYQQVLGQGPQFIFQYYEKEERGRGNFPDRFSARQFPNYSSELNVNALLLGDSALYLCASRLGQMSSYEQYFGPGTRLTVT.

The chain combines TRBV5-6 with TRBJ2-3; D possibly corresponds to TRBD1 (5 bases). The germline gives CDR1 SGHDT, CDR2 YYEEEE. V was pared by 7 bases and J by 3 bases, with 18 bases between. The CDR3 has 15 residues. CDR3 nucleotides: TGTGCCAGCTCCAAATTGGGGCGAACTACAGATACGCAGTATTTT. Amino acid sequence: CASSKLGRTTDTQYF. The full variable domain, rest sourced from reference TRBV5-6 and TRBJ2-3, is DAGVTQSPTHLIKTRGQQVTLRCSPKSGHDTVSWYQQALGQGPQFIFQYYEEEERQRGNFPDRFSGHQFPNYSSELNVNALLLGDSALYLCASSKLGRTTDTQYFGPGTRLTVL.

The V gene is TRBV7-2, the J gene TRBJ2-3; 10 bases are a match to TRBD2. CDR1 SGHTA and CDR2 FQGNSA come from the germline V gene. The CDR3 runs 15 residues. V shed 8 bases and J 4 bases; nucleotides not matched to a gene: 9. Written as DNA, the CDR3 is TGTGCCAGCCGCAGGATAGCGGGGGGTGCAGATACGCAGTATTTT. Translation gives CASRRIAGGADTQYF.

The J gene is TRBJ1-3, the V gene TRBV9; D ambiguous. The CDR3 covers 13 residues. Trimming pared 4 bases from V and 8 bases from J, leaving 13 bases between. Looked up from germline, CDR1 is SGDLS and CDR2 is YYNGEE. The CDR3 DNA reads TGTGCCAGCAGCATAGGCCTCGGGGACACCATATATTTT. Its protein product is CASSIGLGDTIYF. Using reference TRBV9 and TRBJ1-3 for the parts outside the CDR3, the full variable domain is DSGVTQTPKHLITATGQRVTLRCSPRSGDLSVYWYQQSLDQGLQFLIQYYNGEERAKGNILERFSAQQFPDLHSELNLSSLELGDSALYFCASSIGLGDTIYFGEGSWLTVV.

This clone was recorded once. The gene calls are TRBV27 and TRBJ1-2; D ambiguous. In germline, CDR1 is MNHEY, CDR2 SMNVEV (reference sequence). Trimming shortened V by 5 bases and J by 5 bases, and 24 bases separated the two germline ends. The CDR3 covers 17 residues. CDR3 sequence (DNA): TGTGCCAGCAGTATAACCTCGATGGAGCGGGCGGTTTATGGCTACACCTTC. Translation: CASSITSMERAVYGYTF.

J is TRBJ1-3 and V is TRBV4-2, with a possible D match to TRBD1 (5 bases). This CDR3 has 14 amino acids. Germline V CDR1 and CDR2: LGHNA, YNFKEQ. V gave up 3 bases and J gave up 3 bases, with 9 bases separating them. The CDR3 coding sequence is TGTGCCAGCAGCCAGGGTAGGGGTGGAAACACCATATATTTT. Protein sequence: CASSQGRGGNTIYF.

The chain joins TRBV11-2 to TRBJ2-3; D not resolved. The CDR3 length is 13 residues. V shed 4 bases and J shed 0 bases, with 5 bases lying between them. CDR1 is SGHAT, CDR2 FQNNGV, per germline. CDR3 region: CASSWASTDTQYF. The DNA for the CDR3 is TGTGCCAGCAGCTGGGCTAGCACAGATACGCAGTATTTT.

The chain has TRBV15 and TRBJ2-1; 9 bases line up with TRBD1. The CDR3 runs 14 residues. V trimming: 3 bases; J trimming: 3 bases; junction bases outside the gene matches: 0. Germline V gives CDR1 LNHNV, CDR2 YYDKDF (reference sequence). This CDR3 reads CATSRTGGYNEQFF. The CDR3 DNA reads as TGTGCCACCAGCAGGACAGGGGGCTACAATGAGCAGTTCTTC.

This clone was picked up one time. V usage is TRBV7-6 and J usage is TRBJ2-3, with D hard to call. Trimming pared 1 base from V and 3 bases from J, leaving 11 bases between. The CDR3 runs 15 residues. Germline CDR1 and CDR2: SGHVS and FNYEAQ. The CDR3 here is CASSLVGGFTDTQYF. The CDR3 nucleotides read TGTGCCAGCAGCTTAGTTGGTGGCTTTACAGATACGCAGTATTTT.

The CDR3 protein is CASSVSGGAVDTQYF. CDR3 DNA sequence: TGTGCCAGCAGCGTTAGCGGGGGGGCCGTAGATACGCAGTATTTT. The gene calls are TRBV7-3 and TRBJ2-3, with 11 nucleotides matching TRBD2. The CDR3 loop spans 15 amino acids. V was clipped by 5 bases and J by 5 bases; unmatched bases: 6. Germline CDR1 SGHTA, CDR2 FQGTGA. The complete variable domain, with remaining parts taken from reference TRBV7-3 and TRBJ2-3, reads GAGVSQTPSNKVTEKGKYVELRCDPISGHTALYWYRQSLGQGPEFLIYFQGTGAADDSGLPNDRFFAVRPEGSVSTLKIQRTERGDSAVYLCASSVSGGAVDTQYFGPGTRLTVL.

The V and J genes are TRBV19 and TRBJ1-5; no reliable D call. The CDR3 totals 15 residues. V was pared by 5 bases and J by 3 bases, with 14 bases between. Germline loops: CDR1 LNHDA, CDR2 SQIVND (reference sequence). The CDR3 DNA reads TGTGCCAGTAGTCCTGAACGACACGCCAATCAGCCCCAGCATTTT. Its translation: CASSPERHANQPQHF.

This chain joins TRBV7-8 and TRBJ1-5, with 10 bases that match TRBD1. Germline CDR1 is SGHVS and CDR2 is FQNEAQ. The CDR3 has 15 residues. With 5 bases clipped from V and 6 bases from J, the junction kept 7 bases outside the gene matches. DNA of the CDR3: TGTGCCAGCAGCACAGACAGGGGGCCGGGTCAGCCCCAGCATTTT. It encodes CASSTDRGPGQPQHF. The variable domain in full, completed from reference TRBV7-8 and TRBJ1-5, reads GAGVSQSPRYKVAKRGQDVALRCDPISGHVSLFWYQQALGQGPEFLTYFQNEAQLDKSGLPSDRFFAERPEGSVSTLKIQRTQQEDSAVYLCASSTDRGPGQPQHFGDGTRLSIL.

The chain uses TRBV5-4 and TRBJ1-2, with unresolved D. The CDR3 spans 15 residues. V gave up 2 bases and J gave up 5 bases, with 16 bases separating them. Germline V gene sequence: CDR1 SGHNT, CDR2 YYREEE (reference sequence). In DNA form, the CDR3 reads TGTGCCAGCAGCTTCGGGAGCGTGGTGCGGTATGGCTACACCTTC. Translating it yields CASSFGSVVRYGYTF.

This clone came up once. The chain combines TRBV19 with TRBJ1-2; maybe TRBD1 (6 bases). The CDR3 runs to 14 residues. The V gene's germline CDR1 is LNHDA and CDR2 SQIVND (reference sequence). V was trimmed by 7 bases and J by 0 bases, leaving 12 bases between them. The CDR3, as DNA: TGTGCCAGTAACCTAGGGGGTCCTAACTATGGCTACACCTTC. It specifies CASNLGGPNYGYTF.

CDR3 in amino acids: CASSRTGLYGYTF. The CDR3 DNA reads TGTGCCAGCAGTCGGACAGGGTTGTATGGCTACACCTTC. The chain couples TRBV27 to TRBJ1-2; 8 bases fit TRBD1. CDR1 and CDR2 from the germline V gene are MNHEY and SMNVEV (reference sequence). Germline trimming cut 5 bases from V and 5 bases from J; bases unmatched to any gene: 4. The CDR3 is 13 amino acids.

This chain uses TRBV5-1 with TRBJ1-5; TRBD1 matches at 7 bases. Trimming cost V 4 bases and J 3 bases; bases outside gene matches: 7. CDR1 SGHRS and CDR2 YFSETQ come from the germline V gene. This CDR3 spans 15 amino acids. The CDR3 DNA is TGCGCCAGCAGCCTCCACGGACAGGCCAATCAGCCCCAGCATTTT. Translation: CASSLHGQANQPQHF.